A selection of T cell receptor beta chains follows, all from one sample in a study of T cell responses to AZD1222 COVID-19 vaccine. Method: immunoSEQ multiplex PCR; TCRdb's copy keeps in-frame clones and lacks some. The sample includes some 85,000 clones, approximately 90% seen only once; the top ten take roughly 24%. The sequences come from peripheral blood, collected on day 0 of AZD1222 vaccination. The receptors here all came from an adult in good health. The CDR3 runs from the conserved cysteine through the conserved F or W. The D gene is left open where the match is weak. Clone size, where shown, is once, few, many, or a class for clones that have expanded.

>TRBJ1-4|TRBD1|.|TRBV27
TGTGCCAGCAGTAAGACAGGGGGCGCAGGATTCGGAAAACTGTTTTTT
CASSKTGGAGFGKLFF
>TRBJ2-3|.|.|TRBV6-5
TGTGCCAGCAGTTATTCGAGGGCCCATAGCACAGATACGCAGTATTTT
CASSYSRAHSTDTQYF
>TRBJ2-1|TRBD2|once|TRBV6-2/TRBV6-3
TGTGCCAGCAGTTACTCCCCCCCTAGCGGGATATACAATGAGCAGTTCTTC
CASSYSPPSGIYNEQFF
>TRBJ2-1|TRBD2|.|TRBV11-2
TGTGCCAGCAGCTTGGGCGGGAGGTTCAATGAGCAGTTCTTC
CASSLGGRFNEQFF
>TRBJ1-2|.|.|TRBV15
TGTGCCACCAGTCCGACAAACAACTATGGCTACACCTTC
CATSPTNNYGYTF
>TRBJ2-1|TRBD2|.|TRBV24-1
TGTGCCACCAGTGTAGCGCGGGAGGGGTACAATGAGCAGTTCTTC
CATSVAREGYNEQFF
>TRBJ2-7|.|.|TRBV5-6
TGTGCCAGCAGCAGGACTGTGAGCCACTCCTACGAGCAGTACTTC
CASSRTVSHSYEQYF
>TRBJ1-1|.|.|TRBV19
TGTGCCAGTAGTATAGGGCAGAGCACTGAAGCTTTCTTT
CASSIGQSTEAFF
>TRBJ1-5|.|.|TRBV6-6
TGTGCCAGCAGTTACTCGGGGGCGAATCAGCCCCAGCATTTT
CASSYSGANQPQHF
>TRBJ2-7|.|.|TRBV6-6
TGTGCCAGCAGTTACTCGATAGGACAATCCTACGAGCAGTACTTC
CASSYSIGQSYEQYF
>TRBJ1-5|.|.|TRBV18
TGTGCCAGCTCACCATCTCCAGGAAGAGATCAGCCCCAGCATTTT
CASSPSPGRDQPQHF
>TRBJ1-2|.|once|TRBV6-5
TGTGCCAGCAGTCCCCGGGGCCGTTATGGCTACACCTTC
CASSPRGRYGYTF
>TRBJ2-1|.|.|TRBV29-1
TGCAGCGTTGGGGCAAACAATGAGCAGTTCTTC
CSVGANNEQFF
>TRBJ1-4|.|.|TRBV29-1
TGCAGCATCGGGACACGGGAAAAACTGTTTTTT
CSIGTREKLFF
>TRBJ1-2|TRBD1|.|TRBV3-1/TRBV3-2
TGTGCCAGCAGCCAGGAGTGGGGACAGGGACCCTATGGCTACACCTTC
CASSQEWGQGPYGYTF
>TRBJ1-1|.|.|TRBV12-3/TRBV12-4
TGTGCCAGCGGTAGGGGATGGAACACTGAAGCTTTCTTT
CASGRGWNTEAFF